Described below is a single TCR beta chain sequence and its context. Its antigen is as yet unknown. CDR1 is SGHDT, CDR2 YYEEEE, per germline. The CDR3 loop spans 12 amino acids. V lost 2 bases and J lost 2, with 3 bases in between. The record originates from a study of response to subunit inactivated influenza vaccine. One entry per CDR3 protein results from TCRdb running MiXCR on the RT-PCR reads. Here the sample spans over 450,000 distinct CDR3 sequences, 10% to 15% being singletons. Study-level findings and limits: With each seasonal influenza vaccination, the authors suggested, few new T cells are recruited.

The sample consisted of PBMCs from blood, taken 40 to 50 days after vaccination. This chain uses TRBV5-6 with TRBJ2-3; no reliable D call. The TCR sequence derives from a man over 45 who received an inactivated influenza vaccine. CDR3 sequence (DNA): TGTGCCAGCAGCTTCAACACAGATACGCAGTATTTT. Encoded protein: CASSFNTDTQYF.